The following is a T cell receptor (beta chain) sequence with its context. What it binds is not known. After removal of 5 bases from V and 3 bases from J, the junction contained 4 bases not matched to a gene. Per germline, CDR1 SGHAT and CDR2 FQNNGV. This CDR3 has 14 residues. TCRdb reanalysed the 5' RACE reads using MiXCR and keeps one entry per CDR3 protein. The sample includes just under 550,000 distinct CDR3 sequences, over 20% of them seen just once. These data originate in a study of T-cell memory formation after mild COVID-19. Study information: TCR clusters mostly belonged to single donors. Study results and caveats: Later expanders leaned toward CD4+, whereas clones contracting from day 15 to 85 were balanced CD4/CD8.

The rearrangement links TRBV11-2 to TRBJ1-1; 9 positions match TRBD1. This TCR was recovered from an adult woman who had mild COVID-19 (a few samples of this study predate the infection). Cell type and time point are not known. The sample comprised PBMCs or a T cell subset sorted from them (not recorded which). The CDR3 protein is CASSIGTGHTEAFF. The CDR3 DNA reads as TGTGCCAGCAGCATCGGGACAGGGCACACTGAAGCTTTCTTT.